This TCR beta chain comes out of a study of blood T cell repertoires in COVID-19 (dated by TCRdb to the early 2020s). A note on the overall study: Samples covering the acute and convalescent phases of COVID-19 were provided by collaborators in the United States, Italy and Spain. Nearly every sample came with metadata listing a de-identified subject ID, COVID-19 status, age in years and sex. The material from the prospective study consisted of cDNA or gDNA derived from T cells, B-cell-depleted T cells, or PBMCs. Samples were obtained from the ongoing ImmuneRACE study (first 160 participants) and from roughly 1,300 subjects provided by 6 global collaborators. Where available, HLA class I and class II types were taken from metadata supplied by the sample provider and were not determined by assay-based typing. Deeply sampled blood TCRbeta repertoires from subjects exposed to, actively infected with, or recovered from COVID-19 were included in the dataset. The repertoires were released in a freely available public database intended as a resource for research on the immune response to SARS-CoV-2.

The CDR1 and CDR2 encoded by the germline V gene (reference sequence) are MNHEY and SMNVEV. The CDR3 spans 13 residues, from the cysteine through the phenylalanine. The only DNA kept is the CDR3, 39 bases in frame from the first base. V is cut by 3 bases and J by 6 bases, and the space between the germline ends is 10 bases. General study outcomes and caveats: The quantity of clinical and demographic metadata differed by source and by participant and was supplied without curation.

On this clone: The clone's antigen remains unknown. No base quality values were provided; no much bigger clone lies one nucleotide off.

The immunoSEQ Assay, a bias-controlled multiplex PCR, was used to amplify TCRbeta CDR3 regions from genomic DNA. Per the authors' processing: Nucleated cell counts per sample were estimated from amplification of reference gene primers within the assay. Sequence reads were collapsed and filtered to measure the absolute abundance of every unique TCRbeta CDR3 rearrangement. For each sample, productive Simpson clonality was calculated by taking the square root of Simpson's diversity index across productive rearrangements. TCRdb carries this immuneACCESS record with in-frame sequences only. Its versions omit some clonotypes, under half of them owing to an unresolved V gene in the studies checked, with the rest unexplained. V and J calls and clone size are those listed in that table; D and trimming were worked out from the DNA. The table for this sample lists around 300,000 clones; about 90% of them were counted only once. The top ten constitute around 9% of the sample.

Enrolling through a virtual design, the prospective study's participants ranged in age from roughly 18 to 90 years and lived across 24 United States geographic areas. In the prospective study, cohorts were assigned on the basis of participant-reported clinical history obtained from a screening survey and a study questionnaire. For ImmuneRACE Cohort 3, a participant was defined as recovered based on two consecutive negative NP/OP PCR tests, clearance by a healthcare professional, or resolution of symptoms. Mobile phlebotomists in the prospective study collected whole blood, serum and a nasopharyngeal or oropharyngeal swab from every participant. Over a 2-month period, participants in the prospective study had the option of providing additional blood draws and questionnaires. Before DNA extraction, prospective study blood samples were shipped either frozen or at room temperature.

The sequenced sample was PBMCs or T cells enriched from blood (not recorded which). The sequence derives from a woman aged 25-40 years who had recovered from COVID-19. The rearrangement combines TRBV27 with TRBJ2-3, and the D gene may be TRBD1, 5 bases matching. The CDR3 corresponds to CASSFMGRDTQYF. DNA sequence: TGTGCCAGCAGTTTTATGGGGCGGGATACGCAGTATTTT.